This record concerns one T cell receptor beta chain sequence. Its specificity is unknown. The sample comes from a study of shared clonotypes between healthy human individuals. Study-wide results and limits: Among donors, clonotype sharing was expected to be affected by sequencing depth. Since donors were few, the genetic and exposure-history diversity represented was limited.

Execution of the assay was at deep level. It was around 180 ng DNA, about 30,000 T cell genomes, that sorted-subset replicate PCRs used. The protocol was immunoSEQ multiplex PCR, while the TCRdb copy is restricted to in-frame clones and leaves out a portion. The sample consists of 2 million to 2.5 million clones, about nine tenths of them appearing once. The germline gives CDR1 MDHEN, CDR2 SYDVKM. This CDR3 has 15 amino acids. Trimming stripped 5 bases from V and 2 bases from J, with 10 bases between. Sequencing was performed on naive CD4+ T cells from PBMCs. Subset in this sample: CD45RA+ positively selected. This sequence originates from a man younger than 35 in good health. Some clones in this sample may be carry-over from other donors' samples. V gene TRBV28 combines with J gene TRBJ2-6; D is perhaps TRBD1 (6 bases). The CDR3 spells CASSPGVTGANVLTF. The CDR3 DNA sequence: TGTGCCAGCAGTCCAGGGGTAACTGGGGCCAACGTCCTGACTTTC. Full variable domain (missing parts from reference TRBV28 and TRBJ2-6): DVKVTQSSRYLVKRTGEKVFLECVQDMDHENMFWYRQDPGLGLRLIYFSYDVKMKEKGDIPEGYSVSREKKERFSLILESASTNQTSMYLCASSPGVTGANVLTFGAGSRLTVL.